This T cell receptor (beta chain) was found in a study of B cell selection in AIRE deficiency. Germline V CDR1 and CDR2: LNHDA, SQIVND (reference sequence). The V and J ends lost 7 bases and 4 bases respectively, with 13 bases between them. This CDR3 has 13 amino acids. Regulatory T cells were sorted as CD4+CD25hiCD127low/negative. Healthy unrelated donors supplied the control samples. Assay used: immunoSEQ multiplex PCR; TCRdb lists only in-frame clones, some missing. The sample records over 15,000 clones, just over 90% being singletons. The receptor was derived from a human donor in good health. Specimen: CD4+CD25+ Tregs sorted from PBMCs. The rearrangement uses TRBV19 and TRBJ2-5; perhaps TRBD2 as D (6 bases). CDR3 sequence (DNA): TGTGCCAGTACGGGACTTGGGGGAGAGACCCAGTACTTC. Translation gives CASTGLGGETQYF.